This T cell receptor beta chain comes out of a study of regulatory T cells in long-lasting Graves disease. This clonotype was counted only a few times. Germline CDR1 and CDR2: SQVTM and ANQGSEA. The CDR3 is made up of 10 amino acids. The ends were cut back, 8 bases at V and 4 bases at J, with 8 bases in the middle. Arm-PCR of CDR3 regions with iRepertoire HTBI primers generated TCR beta libraries. MiXCR, run by TCRdb on the multiplex PCR reads, gives a single entry per CDR3 protein. Among roughly 360,000 distinct CDR3 sequences listed, roughly 24% were seen once. The time point here: persistent/refractory GD, antithyroid drugs over 5 years with positive TRAb. Extracted PBMC RNA gave rise to the TCR library.

The source is a woman in her thirties or forties with Graves disease. The chain employs TRBV29-1 and TRBJ2-5, with D possibly called TRBD1 or TRBD2 (5 bases each). Here the sequenced sample was peripheral blood mononuclear cells (PBMCs), taken when the disease was refractory, from a patient treated with antithyroid drugs. The CDR3 sequence is CSPGRETQYF. Written as DNA, the CDR3 is TGCAGCCCAGGGAGAGAGACCCAGTACTTC.